Shown below are 23 T cell receptor beta chains from a single sample sequenced in a study of STAT5B mutations in CD4+ large granular lymphocyte leukemia. Sequencing used immunoSEQ multiplex PCR; TCRdb keeps in-frame clones, though not all of them. The sample holds 30,000 to 35,000 clones, over 65% seen once. Sequencing was carried out using CD4+ T cells from blood buffy coats. These receptors came from a human donor in good health.

J is TRBJ2-2 and V is TRBV7-3, with D possibly matching TRBD2 (5 bases). The CDR3 totals 14 residues. Deletions cut 5 bases from V and 4 bases from J, with 11 bases between. The germline V gene encodes CDR1 SGHTA and CDR2 FQGTGA. CDR3 nucleotides: TGTGCCAGCAGCCAGACTGGGAGCACCGGGGAGCTGTTTTTT. This encodes CASSQTGSTGELFF.

This chain links TRBV9 with TRBJ2-1, with D hard to call. Trimming took off 3 bases at V and 9 bases at J, with 16 bases between the two ends. Germline V CDR1 and CDR2: SGDLS, YYNGEE. The CDR3 is 14 amino acids. Here the CDR3 DNA reads TGTGCCAGCAGCGCAAGGACCCTATCGGTTGAGCAGTTCTTC. Amino acid sequence: CASSARTLSVEQFF.

This clone was counted a single time. This chain joins TRBV25-1 and TRBJ1-2, with a tentative D call TRBD1 (6 bases). The ends were cut back, 0 bases at V and 4 bases at J, with 15 bases in the middle. Germline CDR1 is MGHDK and CDR2 is SYGVNS. CDR3 length equals 16 residues. DNA for the CDR3: TGTGCCAGCAGTGAATATAGGTCTTCAGGGGTCTATGGCTACACCTTC. Protein product: CASSEYRSSGVYGYTF.

This clone was picked up one time. J is TRBJ2-7 and V is TRBV25-1; D is unresolved. V shed 7 bases and J shed 6 bases, with 19 bases lying between them. Germline values: CDR1 MGHDK, CDR2 SYGVNS. CDR3 length: 14 residues. CDR3: CASTSGLPAGEQYF. The CDR3 nucleotides are TGTGCCAGCACCTCAGGTCTCCCGGCCGGCGAGCAGTACTTC.

This clone appeared a few times. Written as DNA, the CDR3 is TGTGCCAGCAGCCCTATAGACGGCTACACCTTC. Translation gives CASSPIDGYTF. The chain carries TRBV7-2 and TRBJ1-2; D gene unclear. CDR1 and CDR2 from the germline V gene are SGHTA and FQGNSA. CDR3 length: 11 residues. V lost 5 bases, J lost 8 bases, and 9 bases lay in between.

The gene calls are TRBV10-3 and TRBJ2-7; D remains unclear. The CDR3 totals 13 residues. In germline, CDR1 is ENHRY, CDR2 SYGVKD. V lost 0 bases, J lost 6 bases, and 9 bases lay in between. CDR3 amino acids: CAISESEVGEQYF. CDR3 nucleotides: TGTGCCATCAGTGAGTCAGAAGTGGGCGAGCAGTACTTC.

This chain connects TRBV18 to TRBJ1-6; D not resolved. The CDR3 has 15 residues. With 3 bases removed from V and 7 bases from J, the gap between germline ends came to 13 bases. CDR1 and CDR2 from the germline V gene are KGHSH and LQKENI. The chain's CDR3 is CASSPSEFPNSPLHF. CDR3 nucleotide sequence: TGTGCCAGCTCACCGTCAGAATTCCCCAATTCACCCCTCCACTTT. The whole variable domain, remainder taken from reference TRBV18 and TRBJ1-6, is NAGVMQNPRHLVRRRGQEARLRCSPMKGHSHVYWYRQLPEEGLKFMVYLQKENIIDESGMPKERFSAEFPKEGPSILRIQQVVRGDSAAYFCASSPSEFPNSPLHFGNGTRLTVT.

This clone occurred a few times. This sequence joins TRBV28 and TRBJ1-5; tentative D call: TRBD1 (6 bases). The CDR3 extends over 14 amino acids. Germline CDR1 and CDR2: MDHEN and SYDVKM. The V gene lost 2 bases and the J gene lost 7 bases, with 12 bases spanning the gap. The CDR3 sequence: CASSLIQGGQPQHF. The CDR3 DNA reads as TGTGCCAGCAGTTTAATACAGGGCGGACAGCCCCAGCATTTT.

This chain links TRBV18 with TRBJ2-5; D is perhaps TRBD2 (6 bases). The length of the CDR3 is 14 residues. Germline V CDR1 and CDR2: KGHSH, LQKENI. Trimming took off 1 base at V and 10 bases at J, with 16 bases between the two ends. The CDR3 coding sequence is TGTGCCAGCTCACCACTAGCGGCCCAGGTCGACCAGTACTTC. Its protein product is CASSPLAAQVDQYF.

The rearrangement uses TRBV27 and TRBJ1-1; D not resolved. Trimming took off 4 bases at V and 1 base at J, with 7 bases between the two ends. Germline assignment: CDR1 MNHEY and CDR2 SMNVEV (reference sequence). The CDR3 length is 13 residues. CDR3 DNA sequence: TGTGCCAGCAGTTACGAGGGGAACACTGAAGCTTTCTTT. This gives the protein CASSYEGNTEAFF.

The J gene is TRBJ2-2, the V gene TRBV6-4; TRBD2 matches at 7 bases. Germline V CDR1 and CDR2: MRHNA, SNTAGT. V was clipped by 6 bases and J by 2 bases; unmatched bases: 6. This CDR3 has 15 amino acids. The CDR3, as DNA: TGTGCCAGCAGAAAGGGAGGGGATAACACCGGGGAGCTGTTTTTT. Encoded protein: CASRKGGDNTGELFF.

This clone has just a few counts. The chain joins TRBV6-1 to TRBJ1-1; D is undetermined. The germline gives CDR1 MNHNS, CDR2 SASEGT. The V gene lost 1 base and the J gene lost 7 bases, with 13 bases spanning the gap. CDR3 length: 14 residues. The DNA of the CDR3 is TGTGCCAGCAGTGAAGTAGGGTCCGGGAGTGAAGCTTTCTTT. Translation: CASSEVGSGSEAFF.

The chain employs TRBV7-2 and TRBJ1-2; D may be TRBD1 (6 bases). Between the trimmed V and J ends, which lost 1 base and 6 bases, there was a span of 18 bases. This CDR3 has 16 residues. Germline V gene sequence: CDR1 SGHTA, CDR2 FQGNSA. CDR3 DNA: TGTGCCAGCAGCTTAGGGCAAACTACAGGGTATAATGGCTACACCTTC. Amino acid sequence: CASSLGQTTGYNGYTF.

The CDR3 is CASSLAPGIGELFF. The CDR3 DNA is TGTGCCAGCAGCTTAGCCCCGGGTATCGGGGAGCTGTTTTTT. The chain links TRBV7-8 to TRBJ2-2; no reliable D call. The CDR3 has 14 residues. V was trimmed by 0 bases and J by 7 bases, leaving 9 bases between them. CDR1 SGHVS and CDR2 FQNEAQ come from the germline V gene.

V and J are TRBV5-6 and TRBJ2-7; D is uncertain. Germline V CDR1 and CDR2: SGHDT, YYEEEE. The CDR3 extends over 12 amino acids. The V end was cut by 6 bases, the J end by 4 bases, with 11 bases between. The CDR3 DNA sequence: TGTGCCAGCAACCTATGGGGTTACGAGCAGTACTTC. It specifies CASNLWGYEQYF.

The gene calls are TRBV30 and TRBJ1-6, with a tentative D call TRBD1 (5 bases). CDR3 length: 14 residues. The germline V gene has CDR1 GTSNPN and CDR2 SVGIG (reference sequence). V was shortened by 4 bases and J by 9 bases, with 16 bases between the two germline ends. The CDR3 loop is CAWIPGLPGSPLHF. CDR3 nucleotides: TGTGCCTGGATTCCGGGACTGCCGGGTTCACCCCTCCACTTT.

The genes are TRBV5-1 and TRBJ2-2; D not resolved. From germline, CDR1 is SGHRS and CDR2 YFSETQ. The V end lost 4 bases, the J end lost 4 bases, and 17 bases lay between the germline ends. This CDR3 region has 16 residues. This CDR3 is CASSLYTTSGTGELFF. In DNA, the CDR3 is TGCGCCAGCAGCCTATATACTACTTCGGGCACCGGGGAGCTGTTTTTT.

The genes are TRBV23-1 and TRBJ1-6; no clear D gene. TRBV23-1 is an ORF, and what it does is uncertain. CDR3 length equals 16 residues. Deletions cut 0 bases from V and 7 bases from J, with 13 bases between. The CDR3 region has the DNA TGCGCCAGCAGTCAATCGAGGCAGACGTCCAATTCACCCCTCCACTTT. It yields the protein CASSQSRQTSNSPLHF.

This clone was counted between two and nine times. The CDR3 region is CASSQVGSGTEAFF. The CDR3 nucleotides read TGCGCCAGCAGCCAAGTTGGGTCGGGCACTGAAGCTTTCTTT. The rearrangement links TRBV4-3 to TRBJ1-1, with D unclear. The ends were cut back, 1 base at V and 4 bases at J, with 10 bases in the middle. This CDR3 contains 14 residues. Looked up from germline, CDR1 is LGHNA and CDR2 is YSLEER.

The chain links TRBV19 to TRBJ2-1; possibly TRBD2 for D (7 bases). The CDR3 is made up of 15 amino acids. Trimming left V 8 bases short and J 5 bases short, with 19 bases between. CDR1 LNHDA and CDR2 SQIVND come from the germline V gene (reference sequence). DNA of the CDR3: TGTGCCAGTGAGCCGGGACGGGGGGCGGACAATGAGCAGTTCTTC. Translating it yields CASEPGRGADNEQFF.

A single count supports this clone. The chain links TRBV4-3 to TRBJ2-5; possibly TRBD1 for D (5 bases). V was trimmed by 0 bases and J by 9 bases, leaving 11 bases between them. The CDR3 is 13 amino acids. From germline, CDR1 is LGHNA and CDR2 YSLEER. In DNA, the CDR3 is TGCGCCAGCAGCCAAGAGACTGGGGCCTCCCAGTACTTC. Translation: CASSQETGASQYF.

V gene TRBV28 combines with J gene TRBJ1-6; D uncertain. This CDR3 has 15 amino acids. Germline V CDR1 and CDR2: MDHEN, SYDVKM. Trimming cost V 3 bases and J 11 bases, with 17 bases left between them. This CDR3 reads CASSFLEGYSPPLHF. DNA of the CDR3: TGTGCCAGCAGTTTCCTAGAAGGGTACTCGCCACCCCTCCACTTT.

This clone has just one count. V usage is TRBV6-5 and J usage is TRBJ2-7; D remains unclear. The germline gives CDR1 MNHEY, CDR2 SVGAGI. This CDR3 contains 14 residues. The V end was cut by 0 bases, the J end by 0 bases, with 6 bases between. CDR3: CASSYSYSSYEQYF. Here the CDR3 DNA reads TGTGCCAGCAGTTACTCCTATAGCTCCTACGAGCAGTACTTC.